A single sample gave rise to the 19 T cell receptor beta chains below, sequenced in a study of T cell clones after liver transplantation. Assay: immunoSEQ multiplex PCR; the TCRdb copy retains only in-frame clones and omits some. This table holds 60,000 or so clones, 60% to 80% found once. This sample comprised CD4+ T cells from blood, obtained before liver transplant. The receptors derive from a human donor who received a liver transplant.

This clone was detected ten times or more. The chain employs TRBV30 and TRBJ1-2; D remains ambiguous. Looked up from germline, CDR1 is GTSNPN and CDR2 is SVGIG (reference sequence). V shed 5 bases and J shed 5 bases, with 21 bases lying between them. The CDR3 is 15 amino acids. This CDR3 reads CAWGRHLAKEYGYTF. The DNA of the CDR3 is TGTGCCTGGGGTCGTCATTTAGCCAAGGAGTATGGCTACACCTTC.

The chain uses TRBV7-2 and TRBJ1-2, with D possibly TRBD1 on 6 matching bases. The CDR3 loop spans 15 amino acids. Trimming took off 5 bases at V and 6 bases at J, with 19 bases between the two ends. Germline V gene sequence: CDR1 SGHTA, CDR2 FQGNSA. The DNA of the CDR3 is TGTGCCAGCAGCAATCACTTACGGGCAGGGGATGGCTACACCTTC. Protein sequence: CASSNHLRAGDGYTF.

The table lists this clone with a few counts. The V gene is TRBV5-6, the J gene TRBJ1-2, with D tentatively TRBD1 (5 bases). Trimming left V 4 bases short and J 7 bases short, with 11 bases between. Germline values: CDR1 SGHDT, CDR2 YYEEEE. The length of the CDR3 is 12 residues. The CDR3 DNA reads as TGTGCCAGCAGCATCAGGGTTGGTGGCTACACCTTC. As protein: CASSIRVGGYTF.

CDR3 loop: CARSLAIWAQPQHF. DNA for the CDR3: TGTGCCAGAAGCTTGGCCATCTGGGCCCAGCCCCAGCATTTT. The chain combines TRBV5-3 with TRBJ1-5, with D unclear. TRBV5-3 is noted as an ORF with a role that remains uncertain. The ends were cut back, 0 bases at V and 7 bases at J, with 11 bases in the middle. There are 14 residues in the CDR3.

In its sample, this clone was seen many times. The rearrangement uses TRBV11-3 and TRBJ2-3, with D uncertain. Germline V gene sequence: CDR1 SGHNT, CDR2 YENEEA. The CDR3 extends over 14 amino acids. V shed 5 bases and J shed 5 bases, with 14 bases lying between them. CDR3 loop: CASSLNPSLDTQYF. DNA for the CDR3: TGTGCCAGCAGCCTAAATCCCTCTCTAGATACGCAGTATTTT.

This chain joins TRBV9 and TRBJ2-1, with D perhaps TRBD2 (7 bases). Trimming took 8 bases from V and 5 from J, leaving 17 bases between them. The V gene's germline CDR1 is SGDLS and CDR2 YYNGEE. There are 14 residues in the CDR3. The CDR3 sequence is CASAKEGGDNEQFF. In DNA, the CDR3 is TGTGCCAGTGCCAAGGAGGGGGGGGACAATGAGCAGTTCTTC.

This clone was seen a single time. The chain is built from TRBV7-8 and TRBJ1-2; the D gene is possibly TRBD1 (5 bases). Trimming stripped 3 bases from V and 8 bases from J, with 16 bases between. Germline-derived CDR1 and CDR2 are SGHVS and FQNEAQ. This CDR3 has 14 residues. CDR3 region: CASSLSPSQGGYTF. Here the CDR3 DNA reads TGTGCCAGCAGCTTGTCTCCTTCTCAGGGCGGCTACACCTTC.

The chain has TRBV18 and TRBJ1-1, with D hard to call. The V end was cut by 6 bases, the J end by 0 bases, with 8 bases between. From germline, CDR1 is KGHSH and CDR2 LQKENI. This CDR3 comprises 13 residues. In DNA, the CDR3 is TGTGCCAGCTCGGGCTCCATGAACACTGAAGCTTTCTTT. Its translation is CASSGSMNTEAFF.

The gene calls are TRBV19 and TRBJ2-1; 11 bases map to TRBD1. The germline V gene has CDR1 LNHDA and CDR2 SQIVND (reference sequence). Trimming removed 3 bases from V and 4 bases from J; junction bases left unmatched: 2. The CDR3 runs to 15 residues. CDR3 in DNA: TGTGCCAGTAGTATGGGGACAGGGGGGTACAATGAGCAGTTCTTC. It encodes CASSMGTGGYNEQFF. Drawing the rest from reference TRBV19 and TRBJ2-1, the complete variable domain is DGGITQSPKYLFRKEGQNVTLSCEQNLNHDAMYWYRQDPGQGLRLIYYSQIVNDFQKGDIAEGYSVSREKKESFPLTVTSAQKNPTAFYLCASSMGTGGYNEQFFGPGTRLTVL.

The CDR3 spells CASSQQQAGGTDTQYF. The DNA for the CDR3 is TGCGCCAGCAGCCAACAGCAAGCGGGGGGGACAGATACGCAGTATTTT. The chain uses TRBV4-1 and TRBJ2-3; 10 nucleotides align to TRBD2. J was trimmed by 3 bases and V by 2 bases; bases with no gene match: 5. The CDR3 runs 16 residues. The germline V gene encodes CDR1 MGHRA and CDR2 YSYEKL.

The rearrangement uses TRBV11-2 and TRBJ1-4; D unresolved. The V gene's germline CDR1 is SGHAT and CDR2 FQNNGV. Trimming took off 5 bases at V and 6 bases at J, with 7 bases between the two ends. The CDR3 totals 12 residues. The CDR3 DNA is TGTGCCAGCAGCCAGGTTTATGAAAAACTGTTTTTT. Encoded protein: CASSQVYEKLFF.

This chain links TRBV2 with TRBJ1-5; 9 bases align to TRBD1. The germline V gene encodes CDR1 SNHLY and CDR2 FYNNEI. The CDR3 is 14 amino acids. V gave up 8 bases and J gave up 5 bases; unmatched junction bases: 7. CDR3 nucleotide sequence: TGTGCCAGCGTTCAACAGGGGGCTGATCAGCCCCAGCATTTT. Protein: CASVQQGADQPQHF. The complete variable domain, with remaining parts taken from reference TRBV2 and TRBJ1-5, reads EPEVTQTPSHQVTQMGQEVILRCVPISNHLYFYWYRQILGQKVEFLVSFYNNEISEKSEIFDDQFSVERPDGSNFTLKIRSTKLEDSAMYFCASVQQGADQPQHFGDGTRLSIL.

This clone was detected ten times or more. This chain links TRBV28 with TRBJ1-2; D may be TRBD1 (6 bases). Germline-derived CDR1 and CDR2 are MDHEN and SYDVKM. V was trimmed by 4 bases and J by 4 bases, leaving 7 bases between them. CDR3 length: 12 amino acids. The CDR3 reads CASSWTVYGYTF. The DNA for the CDR3 is TGTGCCAGCAGTTGGACAGTCTATGGCTACACCTTC.

The gene calls are TRBV28 and TRBJ1-2; 8 positions match TRBD1. Per the germline V gene, CDR1 is MDHEN and CDR2 is SYDVKM. V was pared by 5 bases and J by 8 bases, with 13 bases of the junction left unmatched. The CDR3 extends over 15 amino acids. CDR3: CASSRTGQGAQGYTF. The CDR3 DNA follows: TGTGCCAGCAGTAGAACGGGGCAGGGGGCGCAAGGCTACACCTTC.

The chain links TRBV28 to TRBJ2-4; no definite D call. Per germline, CDR1 MDHEN and CDR2 SYDVKM. There are 13 residues in the CDR3. V was clipped by 6 bases and J by 5 bases, with 11 bases between them. CDR3 nucleotide sequence: TGTGCCAGCAGACAGAACTCCCAAAACATTCAGTACTTC. Translating gives CASRQNSQNIQYF.

This clone is medium-sized within its sample. V is TRBV10-3 and J is TRBJ1-5; D gene ambiguous. This CDR3 comprises 14 residues. V was trimmed by 4 bases and J by 4 bases, leaving 11 bases between them. Germline loops: CDR1 ENHRY, CDR2 SYGVKD. CDR3: CAISGEGANQPQHF. In nucleotides, the CDR3 is TGTGCCATCAGTGGGGAGGGAGCTAATCAGCCCCAGCATTTT.

This chain uses TRBV11-3 with TRBJ2-3; perhaps TRBD1 as D (5 bases). CDR1 is SGHNT, CDR2 YENEEA, per germline. This CDR3 has 14 residues. V was shortened by 1 base and J by 0 bases, with 5 bases between the two germline ends. CDR3 amino acids: CASSLGGSTDTQYF. The CDR3 region has the DNA TGTGCCAGCAGCTTAGGGGGCAGCACAGATACGCAGTATTTT.

V and J are TRBV6-5 and TRBJ1-2; D unclear. The germline gives CDR1 MNHEY, CDR2 SVGAGI. This CDR3 has 14 amino acids. V was cut by 6 bases and J by 5 bases, with 16 bases left in between. The CDR3 region has the DNA TGTGCCAGCAGGAGGGAGCCACGAACTTATGGCTACACCTTC. Protein: CASRREPRTYGYTF.

This clone has more than one count but fewer than ten. V gene TRBV9 combines with J gene TRBJ2-1; D unclear. With 1 base removed from V and 10 bases from J, the gap between germline ends came to 12 bases. The CDR3 extends over 13 amino acids. Germline V lookup: CDR1 SGDLS, CDR2 YYNGEE. CDR3 sequence (DNA): TGTGCCAGCAGCGTATCGAGGTTTAGCGAGCAGTTCTTC. As protein: CASSVSRFSEQFF.